The entry that follows covers one T cell receptor (beta chain) sequence. Its specificity is unknown. Germline loops: CDR1 SEHNR, CDR2 FQNEAQ (reference sequence). J lost 2 bases, V lost 1 base, and 10 bases had no gene match. The CDR3 extends over 18 amino acids. Libraries were prepared by immunoSEQ multiplex PCR; TCRdb keeps only in-frame clonotypes and omits some of them. The sample holds about 130,000 clones, about 86% seen once. This sample was included in a study of T cell responses to AZD1222 COVID-19 vaccine. Study-level results: Most donors were white British and more were female, and clonal diversity was possibly underestimated. Regions 160-218 and 743-854 held dominance among vaccine-associated CD4 TCRs, which spanned spike.

The TCR sequence derives from an adult in good health. Source: peripheral blood, taken on day 0 of AZD1222 vaccination. The chain couples TRBV7-9 to TRBJ2-3; 9 bases align to TRBD2. This chain's CDR3 is CASSLDLSGGTNTDTQYF. CDR3 coding DNA: TGTGCCAGCAGCTTAGACCTTAGCGGGGGAACCAACACAGATACGCAGTATTTT.